This T cell receptor beta chain was recorded in a study of T cell responses to AZD1222 COVID-19 vaccine. Study-level results: Elevations in Spike-specific TCR breadth and depth followed administration of two AZD1222 doses.

Germline values: CDR1 LNHDA, CDR2 SQIVND (reference sequence). Trimming removed 5 bases at V and 2 bases at J, with 10 bases between. The CDR3 contains 14 residues. On this clone: The target antigen is unknown.

Method: immunoSEQ multiplex PCR; TCRdb's copy keeps in-frame clones and lacks some. This table has around 91,000 clones, about 88% appearing once. V gene TRBV19 combines with J gene TRBJ2-1; D not certain. The sequence was collected from an adult in good health. The sample in question was peripheral blood, obtained on day 0 of AZD1222 vaccination. The CDR3 loop reads CASSPRETYNEQFF. In DNA form, the CDR3 reads TGTGCCAGTAGTCCCCGCGAGACCTACAATGAGCAGTTCTTC. Full variable domain (outside the CDR3, taken from reference TRBV19 and TRBJ2-1): DGGITQSPKYLFRKEGQNVTLSCEQNLNHDAMYWYRQDPGQGLRLIYYSQIVNDFQKGDIAEGYSVSREKKESFPLTVTSAQKNPTAFYLCASSPRETYNEQFFGPGTRLTVL.